This paragraph reports one T cell receptor (beta chain). The specificity of this receptor is unknown. Base qualities are missing; no much larger clone stands one base away. This sample is part of a study of Ad26.COV2.S vaccination and SARS-CoV-2 variants (dated by TCRdb to 2020 to 2022). For the wider study: TCRbeta repertoire sequencing was used to assess the specificity and breadth of SARS-CoV-2-reactive T cell receptors after Ad26.COV2.S vaccination. A total of 32 samples were included in the TCR-sequenced set, comprising around 19 Ad26.COV2.S vaccine recipients, 5 placebo recipients and 8 SARS-CoV-2 convalescent individuals.

CDR1 and CDR2 were assigned from the germline V gene (reference sequence) as SGHNT and YYREEE. From the cysteine through the phenylalanine, the CDR3 covers 13 amino acids. Only the CDR3 portion is preserved as DNA: 39 bases, with reading frame beginning at the first base. V loses 2 bases of germline sequence and J loses 0 bases, and the interval between the two ends is 5 bases. The immunoSEQ Assay was used to sequence TCRbeta CDR3 regions. After extraction, genomic DNA underwent amplification by bias-controlled multiplex PCR, followed by high-throughput sequencing. The authors processed their data as follows. Collapsing and filtering of sequences were performed to quantify the absolute abundance of each unique TCRbeta CDR3 region. T cell fraction was estimated by normalizing TCRbeta template counts to usable DNA, which was measured by amplifying reference genes present in all nucleated cells. Repertoire TCRs were annotated as SARS-CoV-2-specific when V gene, CDR3 amino acid sequence and J gene were exactly matched to a known reactive TCR set. The reference SARS-CoV-2 TCR set was derived from MIRA and filtered for enrichment in COVID-19-positive ImmuneCODE repertoires, a step that removed public or cross-reactive TCRs. Using the MIRA antigens, annotated TCRs were further analysed by specific ORF or by position within an ORF. Depth was the summed frequency of annotated unique rearrangements, while breadth was defined as annotated unique rearrangements over total unique productive rearrangements. Two-sided Wilcoxon rank-sum tests were applied when comparing TCR breadth between groups. TCRdb's version of the immuneACCESS table is confined to in-frame rearrangements and falls short of the full clone set. An unresolved V gene accounts for under half of the shortfall where checked; the remainder is of unknown origin. That table is the source of V, J and clone size, and D and trimming were worked out from the DNA. The sample table records more than 85,000 clones; 80% of these occur just once. Approximately 15% of the sample rests with the top ten.

This specimen's time point label, per the study, means: individuals recovered from natural SARS-CoV-2 infection. What the work shows at the level of the full study, not this receptor alone: After vaccination, spike-specific CD8+ and CD4+ T cell responses were reported to show substantial breadth. Higher spike-specific TCR breadth was observed in Ad26.COV2.S recipients than in placebo recipients (P = 0.0014). The authors noted that the TCR breadth and depth analyses may have underestimated total T cell responses. Comparable non-spike TCR breadth was observed between vaccine and placebo recipients, consistent with only spike being contained in the vaccine.

The V and J genes are TRBV5-4 and TRBJ1-1; the D gene identity is not certain. The receptor's source is a human donor who had recovered from COVID-19. This material consisted of peripheral blood, taken after recovery from COVID-19. This receptor has the CDR3 CASSFTLNTEAFF. The sequence in DNA is TGTGCCAGCAGCTTCACACTGAACACTGAAGCTTTCTTT.